In its sample, the clone carrying this T cell receptor (delta chain) was seen a few times. TCRdb lists the protein of a much larger clone for this DNA, which differs at residue 10, so this is likely a read error; the protein given here is translated from the DNA itself. TCRdb fed the RT-PCR reads to CATT. The sample consists of approximately 16,000 delta-chain clones, 9.4% of them appearing once. This specimen belongs to a study of gamma-delta T cells after stem cell transplantation. With V trimmed by 3 bases and J by 1 base, 19 bases remained unmatched. Per germline, CDR1 GEAIGNYY and CDR2 EKD. CDR3 length: 19 amino acids.

Sequences were obtained from gamma-delta T cells. The clonotype comes from a human donor. It is not recorded whose cells these are; they may come from a transplant donor. The chain has TRDV2 and TRDJ1, with 7 nucleotides matching TRDD3. This chain's CDR3 is CACDPTSALVDTFTDKLIF. Written as DNA, the CDR3 is TGTGCCTGTGACCCCACGTCGGCCCTGGTGGATACGTTCACCGATAAACTCATCTTT.